The 28 T cell receptor beta chains below were found in one sample sequenced in a study of T cell repertoires in ileal Crohn's disease (dated by TCRdb to between 2019 and 2020). The time point label, as the study defines it: neoterminal ileum biopsy at postoperative endoscopy, about 6 months after surgery. Preparation of the library involved the immunoSEQ multiplex PCR assay. Here the immuneACCESS table is served through TCRdb, limited to in-frame sequences with V and J called. Missing clones are a known gap in these copies; in checked studies unresolved V genes cover under half, and the rest lacks a known reason. This sample gives 7,500 to 9,500 clones in total; around three quarters of them show up just once. In total, the top ten clones hold roughly 19% of the sample. Sequencing input: ileal tissue. All receptors derive from an adult with Crohn's disease.

This clone showed up just once. The genes are TRBV27 and TRBJ1-5; no definite D call. This CDR3 is built from 15 residues. V was cut by 2 bases and J by 2 bases, with 10 bases left in between. Germline V lookup: CDR1 MNHEY, CDR2 SMNVEV (reference sequence). The CDR3: CASSLNSPRNQPQHF. The CDR3 region has the DNA TGTGCCAGCAGTTTAAACAGCCCCCGCAATCAGCCCCAGCATTTT.

CDR3 nucleotide sequence: TGTGCCAGCTTTGGGACAGCTACTGAAGCTTTCTTT. This sequence encodes CASFGTATEAFF. This chain joins TRBV6-5 and TRBJ1-1, with 7 bases aligning to TRBD1. Germline V gene data show CDR1 as MNHEY and CDR2 as SVGAGI. The CDR3 consists of 12 residues. Germline trimming cut 8 bases from V and 5 bases from J; bases unmatched to any gene: 5.

The V gene is TRBV4-1, the J gene TRBJ2-1, with D possibly being TRBD1 (6 bases). With 0 bases removed from V and 9 bases from J, the gap between germline ends came to 15 bases. The length of the CDR3 is 15 residues. Germline V gene sequence: CDR1 MGHRA, CDR2 YSYEKL. The CDR3 sequence is CASSQDGRVQGEQFF. In DNA form, the CDR3 reads TGCGCCAGCAGCCAAGATGGTAGGGTACAGGGTGAGCAGTTCTTC.

This chain joins TRBV30 and TRBJ2-5; 8 positions match TRBD2. The germline V gene encodes CDR1 GTSNPN and CDR2 SVGIG (reference sequence). Unmatched junction bases numbered 12, after V lost 2 bases and J lost 4 bases. The CDR3 spans 16 residues. CDR3 in DNA: TGTGCCTGGAGTCCCACTGTCGGGAGGGCCTCAGAGACCCAGTACTTC. Translated: CAWSPTVGRASETQYF.

The V and J genes are TRBV2 and TRBJ1-1, with D maybe TRBD1 (5 bases). Germline V CDR1 and CDR2: SNHLY, FYNNEI. Trimming cost V 6 bases and J 0 bases, with 20 bases left between them. The CDR3 totals 17 residues. CDR3 sequence: CASRGDTHAGVNTEAFF. CDR3 coding DNA: TGTGCCAGCAGAGGGGATACACACGCGGGGGTGAACACTGAAGCTTTCTTT. The full variable domain, its missing parts supplied by reference TRBV2 and TRBJ1-1, is EPEVTQTPSHQVTQMGQEVILRCVPISNHLYFYWYRQILGQKVEFLVSFYNNEISEKSEIFDDQFSVERPDGSNFTLKIRSTKLEDSAMYFCASRGDTHAGVNTEAFFGQGTRLTVV.

The CDR3: CASSFLAEAFF. CDR3 bases: TGTGCCAGCAGCTTTCTGGCCGAAGCTTTCTTT. The V call is TRBV5-6, the J call TRBJ1-1; D is ambiguous. Trimming took off 2 bases at V and 8 bases at J, with 7 bases between the two ends. CDR3 size: 11 residues. CDR1 and CDR2 (germline): SGHDT, YYEEEE.

V and J are TRBV2 and TRBJ1-1, with D maybe TRBD1 (5 bases). The germline V gene has CDR1 SNHLY and CDR2 FYNNEI. The V end was cut by 4 bases, the J end by 2 bases, with 11 bases between. This CDR3 is built from 14 residues. Written as DNA, the CDR3 is TGTGCCAGCAGTGGTCCGGGGGGAAACACTGAAGCTTTCTTT. The encoded protein is CASSGPGGNTEAFF.

This chain uses TRBV11-2 with TRBJ1-2; unclear D gene. Germline V gene sequence: CDR1 SGHAT, CDR2 FQNNGV. Trimming pared 1 base from V and 1 base from J, leaving 10 bases between. This CDR3 contains 15 residues. CDR3 loop: CASSLGTNFNYGYTF. CDR3 sequence (DNA): TGTGCCAGCAGCTTAGGCACGAACTTTAACTATGGCTACACCTTC.

V and J are TRBV29-1 and TRBJ1-1, with D perhaps matching TRBD1 (6 bases). From germline, CDR1 is SQVTM and CDR2 ANQGSEA. The V end lost 6 bases, the J end lost 11 bases, and 19 bases lay between the germline ends. The CDR3 sequence is 12 residues long. In DNA form, the CDR3 reads TGCAGCGTCTACCGACAGGTTGGCCTGGCTTTCTTT. This codes for CSVYRQVGLAFF.

The genes are TRBV7-2 and TRBJ2-1; the match to TRBD1 covers 8 bases. The CDR3 is 13 amino acids. Germline V CDR1 and CDR2: SGHTA, FQGNSA. V was clipped by 5 bases and J by 14 bases; unmatched bases: 11. The CDR3 region is CASSGRQGAVEFF. CDR3 coding DNA: TGTGCCAGCAGCGGCCGCCAGGGGGCGGTGGAGTTCTTC.

The chain joins TRBV25-1 to TRBJ1-5; no clear D. CDR1 is MGHDK and CDR2 is SYGVNS in the germline V gene. The CDR3 has 11 residues. Trimming cost V 6 bases and J 6 bases, with 6 bases left between them. CDR3 in amino acids: CASRVGQPQHF. As DNA, the CDR3 is TGTGCCAGCAGGGTCGGTCAGCCCCAGCATTTT.

This chain connects TRBV7-9 to TRBJ1-2; D ambiguous. The CDR3 extends over 17 amino acids. Looked up from germline, CDR1 is SEHNR and CDR2 is FQNEAQ (reference sequence). Trimming left V 5 bases short and J 4 bases short, with 23 bases between. DNA of the CDR3: TGTGCCAGCAGCGTATGGCCCCGGGGAATAAGGGTCTATGGCTACACCTTC. Amino acid sequence: CASSVWPRGIRVYGYTF.

The chain has TRBV5-6 and TRBJ2-1; D possibly corresponds to TRBD2 (5 bases). The CDR3 is 15 amino acids. Germline V gene lookup returns CDR1 SGHDT and CDR2 YYEEEE. The ends were cut back, 4 bases at V and 5 bases at J, with 16 bases in the middle. The CDR3 nucleotides read TGTGCCAGCAGCCCTGGACTGGTTACTAACAATGAGCAGTTCTTC. Its protein product is CASSPGLVTNNEQFF.

This chain uses TRBV7-2 with TRBJ1-2; 7 bases fit TRBD1. In germline, CDR1 is SGHTA, CDR2 FQGNSA. The CDR3 has 13 residues. The ends lost 5 bases at V and 6 bases at J; junction bases unmatched: 6. As DNA, the CDR3 is TGTGCCAGCAGCCCCGACAGGGTCCATGGCTACACCTTC. This encodes CASSPDRVHGYTF. Full variable domain (missing parts from reference TRBV7-2 and TRBJ1-2): GAGVSQSPSNKVTEKGKDVELRCDPISGHTALYWYRQSLGQGLEFLIYFQGNSAPDKSGLPSDRFSAERTGGSVSTLTIQRTQQEDSAVYLCASSPDRVHGYTFGSGTRLTVV.

CDR3 DNA: TGTGCCAGCAGCTTAGAACCCCAGGGAGGTGGCTACACCTTC. Translating it yields CASSLEPQGGGYTF. This chain links TRBV7-2 with TRBJ1-2; D possibly corresponds to TRBD1 (5 bases). Germline V gene data show CDR1 as SGHTA and CDR2 as FQGNSA. This CDR3 has 14 residues. V was trimmed by 1 base and J by 7 bases, leaving 13 bases between them.

The chain couples TRBV18 to TRBJ1-1; D is unclear. The CDR3 is 14 residues long. Trimming stripped 3 bases from V and 5 bases from J, with 13 bases between. Germline V gene lookup returns CDR1 KGHSH and CDR2 LQKENI. The CDR3: CASSPMGGRTEAFF. CDR3 in DNA: TGTGCCAGCTCACCTATGGGAGGGCGAACTGAAGCTTTCTTT.

The rearrangement joins TRBV6-4 to TRBJ2-3, with 8 bases fitting TRBD2. The CDR3 consists of 16 residues. The germline V gene encodes CDR1 MRHNA and CDR2 SNTAGT. Germline trimming cut 6 bases from V and 6 bases from J; bases unmatched to any gene: 14. The CDR3 DNA reads as TGTGCCAGCAGAGACCAGTGGCGGGGGGAATCGGATACGCAGTATTTT. Translating gives CASRDQWRGESDTQYF.

This clone was recorded once. The genes are TRBV27 and TRBJ2-1; the D gene is possibly TRBD1 (6 bases). The CDR3 is 13 residues long. Trimming cost V 7 bases and J 10 bases, with 17 bases left between them. Germline V gene lookup returns CDR1 MNHEY and CDR2 SMNVEV (reference sequence). The CDR3 DNA is TGTGCCAGCACTTTTAGGACAGCAGGAGAGCAGTTCTTC. Amino acids: CASTFRTAGEQFF.

V usage is TRBV7-2 and J usage is TRBJ2-7; D gene unclear. CDR1 SGHTA and CDR2 FQGNSA come from the germline V gene. The CDR3 has 15 amino acids. V was clipped by 2 bases and J by 2 bases, with 13 bases between them. CDR3 protein: CASSLRSEKAYEQYF. CDR3 nucleotides: TGTGCCAGCAGCTTACGGTCTGAAAAAGCCTACGAGCAGTACTTC.

This chain uses TRBV5-6 with TRBJ1-5; D gene unclear. V gave up 5 bases and J gave up 5 bases, with 23 bases separating them. The length of the CDR3 is 17 residues. The germline V gene encodes CDR1 SGHDT and CDR2 YYEEEE. For the CDR3, the DNA is TGTGCCAGCAGTCAGTACTTCCGCGGGAGTCGGGATCAGCCCCAGCATTTT. Residues: CASSQYFRGSRDQPQHF. Full variable domain (rest looked up from reference TRBV5-6 and TRBJ1-5): DAGVTQSPTHLIKTRGQQVTLRCSPKSGHDTVSWYQQALGQGPQFIFQYYEEEERQRGNFPDRFSGHQFPNYSSELNVNALLLGDSALYLCASSQYFRGSRDQPQHFGDGTRLSIL.

This clone was counted a few times. The chain recombines TRBV29-1 with TRBJ1-1; TRBD1 matches at 9 bases. The V and J ends lost 6 bases and 2 bases, in that order; junction bases with no gene match: 4. The CDR3 covers 13 residues. Germline V gene data show CDR1 as SQVTM and CDR2 as ANQGSEA. CDR3 sequence reads: CSVPGQGNTEAFF. The CDR3 DNA reads TGCAGCGTACCGGGACAGGGCAACACTGAAGCTTTCTTT.

The chain uses TRBV29-1 and TRBJ2-4; D unresolved. V was clipped by 8 bases and J by 0 bases, with 14 bases between them. Germline V gene sequence: CDR1 SQVTM, CDR2 ANQGSEA. The CDR3 is 14 residues long. DNA of the CDR3: TGCAGCAGTGTTCCGGTACTAGCCAAAAACATTCAGTACTTC. Encoded protein: CSSVPVLAKNIQYF.

The chain couples TRBV29-1 to TRBJ2-7; TRBD2 matches 9 bases. Germline V gene sequence: CDR1 SQVTM, CDR2 ANQGSEA. V lost 4 bases to trimming and J lost 4 bases; unmatched junction nucleotides: 5. The CDR3 has 13 amino acids. The CDR3 DNA sequence: TGCAGCGTTGGCCTAGCGGGGCTTTACGAGCAGTACTTC. Its protein product is CSVGLAGLYEQYF.

The chain uses TRBV5-6 and TRBJ1-2, with 11 bases that match TRBD1. The V and J ends lost 1 base and 8 bases, in that order; junction bases with no gene match: 7. Looked up from germline, CDR1 is SGHDT and CDR2 is YYEEEE. The CDR3 has 15 residues. The CDR3 region is CASSLLGTGGKGYTF. The CDR3 DNA is TGTGCCAGCAGCTTGCTGGGGACAGGGGGAAAAGGCTACACCTTC. Drawing the rest from reference TRBV5-6 and TRBJ1-2, the complete variable domain is DAGVTQSPTHLIKTRGQQVTLRCSPKSGHDTVSWYQQALGQGPQFIFQYYEEEERQRGNFPDRFSGHQFPNYSSELNVNALLLGDSALYLCASSLLGTGGKGYTFGSGTRLTVV.

This clone was counted between two and nine times. The rearrangement joins TRBV14 to TRBJ2-4; 8 bases align to TRBD2. J gave up 0 bases and V 1 base, and 2 bases lay outside the gene matches. Germline assignment: CDR1 SGHDN and CDR2 FVKESK. The CDR3 consists of 16 residues. CDR3: CASSQASGRAKNIQYF. The CDR3 bases are TGTGCCAGCAGCCAAGCTAGCGGGCGAGCCAAAAACATTCAGTACTTC.

V usage is TRBV6-6 and J usage is TRBJ1-6, with D possibly TRBD1 on 6 matching bases. V was cut by 7 bases and J by 10 bases, with 14 bases left in between. This CDR3 comprises 13 residues. CDR1 and CDR2 from the germline V gene are MNHNY and SVGAGI (reference sequence). CDR3 nucleotides: TGTGCCAGCAAGGAGACAGGTCCCTCACCCCTCCACTTT. Translation: CASKETGPSPLHF.

The chain employs TRBV30 and TRBJ1-3; D unclear. CDR1 and CDR2 (germline): GTSNPN, SVGIG (reference sequence). The CDR3 is 16 residues long. The V end lost 3 bases, the J end lost 0 bases, and 15 bases lay between the germline ends. CDR3 in DNA: TGTGCCTGGAGACAACCCAATCTCTTCTCTGGAAACACCATATATTTT. This encodes CAWRQPNLFSGNTIYF. The variable domain in full, with the rest retrieved from reference TRBV30 and TRBJ1-3, is SQTIHQWPATLVQPVGSPLSLECTVEGTSNPNLYWYRQAAGRGLQLLFYSVGIGQISSEVPQNLSASRPQDRQFILSSKKLLLSDSGFYLCAWRQPNLFSGNTIYFGEGSWLTVV.

This clone was counted a few times. V and J are TRBV10-3 and TRBJ2-3, with 10 bases matching TRBD2. This CDR3 comprises 15 residues. Germline values: CDR1 ENHRY, CDR2 SYGVKD. V shed 6 bases and J 4 bases; nucleotides not matched to a gene: 7. DNA for the CDR3: TGTGCCATCAGGCTAGCGGGGGAGATCGCAGATACGCAGTATTTT. Translating gives CAIRLAGEIADTQYF.